This T cell receptor (beta chain) was recovered during a study of cytomegalovirus exposure and HLA in healthy donors. PCR employed 60 Vbeta and 13 Jbeta primers. The assay was immunoSEQ multiplex PCR, and TCRdb's table has in-frame clones only and misses some. The sample includes 220,000 or so clones, roughly 75% of them seen just once. Findings and caveats of the study: Published work reported that the classifier diagnosed cytomegalovirus status with high specificity and sensitivity.

V was trimmed by 2 bases and J by 6 bases, leaving 11 bases between them. The CDR3 runs 15 residues. From germline, CDR1 is MRHNA and CDR2 SNTAGT. As concerns this clone: The antigen is unknown.

The rearrangement links TRBV6-4 to TRBJ1-6; D might be TRBD1 (5 bases). This TCR was recovered from a woman in her 30s in good health and CMV-seronegative. The sample was PBMCs. CDR3 region: CASSDQGLGNSPLHF. DNA for the CDR3: TGTGCCAGCAGTGACCAGGGTTTGGGTAATTCACCCCTCCACTTT.